Following are 18 T cell receptor beta chains from one sample sequenced in a study of T cells in Graves' hyperthyroidism and ophthalmopathy. From RNA transcripts, TCR beta CDR3 regions were amplified. First-round RT-PCR of the TCR CDR3 relied on the HTBI primer set. From the multiplex PCR reads, TCRdb called clonotypes with MiXCR, one entry per CDR3 protein. The sample records 730,000 or so distinct CDR3 sequences, roughly a sixth being singletons. The sample taken for sequencing was blood. The source is a woman aged 45-65 years with Graves' hyperthyroidism that later progressed to Graves' ophthalmopathy.

This clonotype was counted once. This sequence may be a read error, since a much larger clone differs from it by one base. The chain joins TRBV5-1 to TRBJ1-2; D remains unclear. Germline CDR1 SGHRS, CDR2 YFSETQ. The CDR3 totals 14 residues. Deletions cut 1 base from V and 6 bases from J, with 13 bases between. CDR3 nucleotide sequence: TGCGCCAGCAGCTTGACCGAAACCTGGGATGGCTACACCTTC. Translation: CASSLTETWDGYTF.

The chain uses TRBV10-3 and TRBJ2-1; D not resolved. The CDR3 has 14 residues. V was clipped by 4 bases and J by 1 base, with 8 bases between them. CDR1 and CDR2 (germline): ENHRY, SYGVKD. The chain's CDR3 is CAISGALSYNEQFF. DNA of the CDR3: TGTGCCATCAGTGGGGCCCTTTCCTACAATGAGCAGTTCTTC.

This chain connects TRBV6-2 or TRBV6-3 to TRBJ2-3; 12 nucleotides agree with TRBD2. In germline, CDR1 is MNHEY, CDR2 SVGEGT. This CDR3 spans 17 amino acids. Trimming removed 5 bases from V and 2 bases from J; junction bases left unmatched: 8. The CDR3 protein is CASSRALAGGLTDTQYF. CDR3 coding DNA: TGTGCCAGCAGTCGGGCACTAGCGGGGGGCCTCACAGATACGCAGTATTTT.

This clonotype was counted many times. This chain uses TRBV7-2 with TRBJ2-3, with TRBD1 matching 9 bases. This CDR3 comprises 15 residues. Germline CDR1 SGHTA, CDR2 FQGNSA. J gave up 4 bases and V 5 bases, and 7 bases lay outside the gene matches. The CDR3 sequence: CASSIGTGISDTQYF. CDR3 bases: TGTGCCAGCAGCATCGGGACAGGGATATCAGATACGCAGTATTTT.

This clonotype was observed once. The rearrangement links TRBV19 to TRBJ2-5; D gene ambiguous. The CDR3 runs 15 residues. Per the germline V gene, CDR1 is LNHDA and CDR2 is SQIVND (reference sequence). The V gene lost 5 bases and the J gene lost 5 bases, with 18 bases spanning the gap. The CDR3 spells CASSVLRQGMETQYF. CDR3 nucleotide sequence: TGTGCCAGTAGTGTGCTAAGACAAGGGATGGAGACCCAGTACTTC.

This clonotype was picked up many times. The rearrangement uses TRBV7-8 and TRBJ1-5, with 8 bases fitting TRBD1. V lost 5 bases to trimming and J lost 6 bases; unmatched junction nucleotides: 9. Germline values: CDR1 SGHVS, CDR2 FQNEAQ. This CDR3 has 15 amino acids. The CDR3 DNA is TGTGCCAGCAGCCAGGACAGGGCGTCTGGTCAGCCCCAGCATTTT. Amino acids: CASSQDRASGQPQHF.

This clonotype was detected many times. The rearrangement links TRBV7-9 to TRBJ2-3, with D uncertain. This CDR3 has 15 amino acids. CDR1 is SEHNR and CDR2 is FQNEAQ in the germline V gene (reference sequence). V was trimmed by 4 bases and J by 2 bases, leaving 13 bases between them. CDR3 residues: CASSSFRVYTDTQYF. The CDR3, as DNA: TGTGCCAGCAGCTCATTCCGGGTTTACACAGATACGCAGTATTTT.

The chain joins TRBV6-5 to TRBJ2-3, with 12 bases that match TRBD2. This CDR3 is built from 15 residues. Trimming removed 4 bases from V and 4 bases from J; junction bases left unmatched: 3. Germline CDR1 MNHEY, CDR2 SVGAGI. The CDR3 protein is CASSSSGGGADTQYF. CDR3 DNA sequence: TGTGCCAGCAGTTCTAGCGGGGGGGGGGCAGATACGCAGTATTTT.

The chain recombines TRBV7-9 with TRBJ1-2, with 11 nucleotides matching TRBD1. The CDR3 is 19 residues long. The V segment lost 10 bases and the J segment 4 bases; nucleotides outside the gene matches: 23. Germline values: CDR1 SEHNR, CDR2 FQNEAQ (reference sequence). CDR3 coding DNA: TGTGCCATCAAACTCCTGACAGGGACAGGGGGTTCGGTTATCTATGGCTACACCTTC. Amino acids: CAIKLLTGTGGSVIYGYTF.

The sample holds many counts of this clonotype. The rearrangement uses TRBV20-1 and TRBJ1-1; tentatively, D is TRBD1 (5 bases). The CDR3 length is 15 residues. The V gene's germline CDR1 is DFQATT and CDR2 SNEGSKA (reference sequence). Trimming left V 5 bases short and J 7 bases short, with 23 bases between. CDR3 DNA sequence: TGCAGTGCTGGCCGCGGGGGATCCCCCGGGGATGAAGCTTTCTTT. It specifies CSAGRGGSPGDEAFF.

This clonotype was counted many times. This sequence joins TRBV5-5 and TRBJ1-3; TRBD1 might be the D (6 bases). The CDR3 covers 14 residues. Germline V gene data show CDR1 as SGHKS and CDR2 as YYEKEE (reference sequence). V was clipped by 2 bases and J by 3 bases, with 9 bases between them. CDR3 sequence (DNA): TGTGCCAGCAGCTTACAGGGTGGTGGAAACACCATATATTTT. Translating it yields CASSLQGGGNTIYF.

This clonotype was observed many times. The chain has TRBV2 and TRBJ1-5; D is undetermined. There are 14 residues in the CDR3. Trimming left V 1 base short and J 6 bases short, with 10 bases between. Germline values: CDR1 SNHLY, CDR2 FYNNEI. The DNA of the CDR3 is TGTGCCAGCAGTGAAGTTCCGGTAGGTCAGCCCCAGCATTTT. Amino acids: CASSEVPVGQPQHF.

A note on this clonotype: A much larger clone lies one base from this, so it may be a read error. This chain joins TRBV12-3 or TRBV12-4 and TRBJ2-2, with 7 bases fitting TRBD1. The CDR3 extends over 16 amino acids. CDR3 bases: TGTGCCTGCAGTTTAAGACAGGGTGCGCGGACCGGGGAGCTGTTTTTT. Translating gives CACSLRQGARTGELFF.

The chain recombines TRBV7-9 with TRBJ2-5, with 7 bases matching TRBD1. The CDR3 spans 18 residues. V shed 5 bases and J 0 bases; nucleotides not matched to a gene: 15. Per germline, CDR1 SEHNR and CDR2 FQNEAQ (reference sequence). CDR3 nucleotide sequence: TGTGCCAGCAGCGTATACCTCGGACAGGAGAGGTACCAAGAGACCCAGTACTTC. As protein: CASSVYLGQERYQETQYF.

The chain joins TRBV5-1 to TRBJ1-6; perhaps TRBD1 as D (5 bases). Between the trimmed V and J ends, which lost 0 bases and 11 bases, there was a span of 15 bases. The CDR3 loop spans 15 amino acids. Germline loops: CDR1 SGHRS, CDR2 YFSETQ. The CDR3, as DNA: TGCGCCAGCAGCTTGGGGGGGGGGGAATCGACACCCCTCCACTTT. Residues: CASSLGGGESTPLHF. Drawing the rest from reference TRBV5-1 and TRBJ1-6, the complete variable domain is KAGVTQTPRYLIKTRGQQVTLSCSPISGHRSVSWYQQTPGQGLQFLFEYFSETQRNKGNFPGRFSGRQFSNSRSEMNVSTLELGDSALYLCASSLGGGESTPLHFGNGTRLTVT.

The chain has TRBV19 and TRBJ2-5, with TRBD1 matching over 8 bases. Per the germline V gene, CDR1 is LNHDA and CDR2 is SQIVND (reference sequence). Losses at the gene ends were 5 bases for V and 2 bases for J; bases not matched to a gene: 4. The CDR3 runs to 14 residues. The DNA for the CDR3 is TGTGCCAGTAGTCCCAGGGGGCGGCAAGAGACCCAGTACTTC. Amino acid sequence: CASSPRGRQETQYF.

This clonotype was seen repeatedly, ten times or more. The chain uses TRBV7-9 and TRBJ1-6, with 11 bases identical to TRBD1. The CDR3 runs to 14 residues. Germline-derived CDR1 and CDR2 are SEHNR and FQNEAQ (reference sequence). After removal of 4 bases from V and 9 bases from J, the junction contained 2 bases not matched to a gene. Here the CDR3 DNA reads TGTGCCAGCAGCTGGGGGACAGGGGGTTCACCCCTCCACTTT. This sequence encodes CASSWGTGGSPLHF. Using reference TRBV7-9 and TRBJ1-6 for the parts outside the CDR3, the full variable domain is DTGVSQNPRHKITKRGQNVTFRCDPISEHNRLYWYRQTLGQGPEFLTYFQNEAQLEKSRLLSDRFSAERPKGSFSTLEIQRTEQGDSAMYLCASSWGTGGSPLHFGNGTRLTVT.

As DNA, the CDR3 is TGCAGCGTTGATACAGAGGAGGCCTACAATGAGCAGTTCTTC. It encodes CSVDTEEAYNEQFF. The rearrangement joins TRBV29-1 to TRBJ2-1, with D maybe TRBD2 (5 bases). The V end was cut by 3 bases, the J end by 2 bases, with 11 bases between. The V gene's germline CDR1 is SQVTM and CDR2 ANQGSEA. The CDR3 is 14 residues long.